Following are 4 T cell receptor beta chains from one sample sequenced in a study of blood T cell repertoires in COVID-19. Sequencing was performed with immunoSEQ multiplex PCR; in TCRdb, only in-frame clones are kept and a portion is missing. The table shows about 250,000 clones, with 82% occurring only once. Sequencing was performed on peripheral blood. These receptors were collected from an elderly woman with active or convalescent COVID-19.

The chain is built from TRBV6-5 and TRBJ2-7, with unresolved D. V dropped 8 bases and J dropped 3 bases, with 17 bases sitting between them. The CDR3 runs to 14 residues. Germline values: CDR1 MNHEY, CDR2 SVGAGI. The CDR3 nucleotides read TGTGCCAGCTCGCAGTCCCCCCAGATCTACGAGCAGTACTTC. It specifies CASSQSPQIYEQYF.

V and J are TRBV7-2 and TRBJ2-7; 9 bases fit TRBD2. The J segment lost 3 bases and the V segment lost 6 bases, leaving 9 bases of the junction unmatched. The CDR3 sequence is 15 residues long. The germline V gene has CDR1 SGHTA and CDR2 FQGNSA. The CDR3 DNA reads as TGTGCCAGCAGGGGGGGGCTAGCGGGGCTCTACGAGCAGTACTTC. Amino acid sequence: CASRGGLAGLYEQYF.

This clone is a singleton in its sample. The chain has TRBV5-1 and TRBJ2-1; 8 bases are shared with TRBD2. The CDR3 is 19 amino acids. V was pared by 0 bases and J by 7 bases, with 18 bases of the junction left unmatched. Germline-derived CDR1 and CDR2 are SGHRS and YFSETQ. Written as DNA, the CDR3 is TGCGCCAGCAGCTTGGTTGCTGGGGCGGGGGGCTCCCGGGGGAATGAGCAGTTCTTC. It translates to CASSLVAGAGGSRGNEQFF.

The chain joins TRBV28 to TRBJ2-1; 7 bases map to TRBD2. V shed 4 bases, J shed 2 bases, and the junction held 8 bases outside the gene matches. The CDR3 contains 16 residues. Germline V CDR1 and CDR2: MDHEN, SYDVKM. CDR3 amino acids: CASSSAGAGAYNEQFF. The CDR3 bases are TGTGCCAGCAGTTCCGCTGGGGCGGGGGCCTACAATGAGCAGTTCTTC.